This TCR beta chain was sequenced for a study of post-analysis software for immune sequencing data. On the study more broadly: Disease courses included relapsing-remitting, secondary progressive and progressive-relapsing multiple sclerosis.

Notes on this clonotype: Antigen: not known.

Incorporated into the TCR beta cDNA libraries were unique molecular identifiers, which served to reduce PCR and sequencing biases. Between about 0.85 and 11 million T cells gave rise to some 450,000 cDNA molecules. TCRdb reprocessed the PCR reads with MiXCR, giving one entry per CDR3 protein. Of hundreds of thousands of distinct CDR3 sequences in the sample, approximately 60% were seen once. Germline loops: CDR1 SGHRS, CDR2 YFSETQ. This CDR3 contains 16 residues. The V segment lost 3 bases and the J segment 7 bases; nucleotides outside the gene matches: 13. The study's findings and limits: Patients showed TRBV5-6, TRBV5-1 and TRBV20-1 among four to six TRBV segments more frequent than in controls. Controls' normalized Chao1 diversity significantly exceeded that of multiple sclerosis patients.

The sample comprised blood. The chain employs TRBV5-1 and TRBJ2-7; TRBD2 aligns across 10 bases. This sequence was found in a girl aged 2 to 9 with multiple sclerosis. The CDR3 DNA reads as TGCGCCAGCAGCTCCTCCCTAGCGGGAGCCTCCGAAGAGCAGTACTTC. Its translation: CASSSSLAGASEEQYF.